This is a list of T cell receptor beta chains from one sample in a study of regulatory T cells in long-lasting Graves disease. MiXCR was run by TCRdb on the multiplex PCR reads, yielding one entry per CDR3 protein. The sample holds 360,000 or so distinct CDR3 sequences, approximately 12% seen once. The same data also went into a second study, on T cells in Graves' hyperthyroidism and ophthalmopathy.

The input for sequencing was peripheral blood mononuclear cells (PBMCs), taken at new diagnosis, from a patient treated with antithyroid drugs. Receptor source: a young woman with Graves disease. The CDR3 runs from the conserved cysteine through the conserved F or W. Each record gives: V gene, clone size, D gene, J gene, CDR3 protein, CDR3 DNA. The D gene is left open where the match is weak. Expanded clones get a size class; other rows say once, few or many, or leave the size out.

V gene: TRBV4-3
clone size: few
D gene: TRBD2
J gene: TRBJ2-7
CDR3 protein: CASSQDRWGGSDYEQYF
CDR3 DNA: TGCGCCAGCAGCCAAGATCGGTGGGGGGGGAGCGACTACGAGCAGTACTTC

V gene: TRBV27
clone size: many
D gene: NA
J gene: TRBJ1-5
CDR3 protein: CASKSARGNQPQHF
CDR3 DNA: TGTGCCAGCAAGAGTGCCCGAGGGAATCAGCCCCAGCATTTT

V gene: TRBV28
clone size: many
D gene: TRBD1
J gene: TRBJ2-5
CDR3 protein: CASSFRQGSQETQYF
CDR3 DNA: TGTGCCAGCAGTTTTCGACAGGGTAGCCAAGAGACCCAGTACTTC

V gene: TRBV2
clone size: few
D gene: TRBD1
J gene: TRBJ1-1
CDR3 protein: CASSATTGGTEAFF
CDR3 DNA: TGTGCCAGCAGTGCAACGACAGGGGGGACCGAAGCTTTCTTT

V gene: TRBV4-1
clone size: many
D gene: TRBD2
J gene: TRBJ2-3
CDR3 protein: CASTALAGEGDTQYF
CDR3 DNA: TGCGCCAGCACCGCCTTGGCGGGAGAGGGAGATACGCAGTATTTT

V gene: TRBV28
clone size: few
D gene: TRBD1
J gene: TRBJ2-5
CDR3 protein: CASSSAGQAQETQYF
CDR3 DNA: TGTGCCAGCAGTTCGGCGGGACAGGCCCAAGAGACCCAGTACTTC

V gene: TRBV6-1
clone size: few
D gene: TRBD2
J gene: TRBJ2-3
CDR3 protein: CAARLAGLNTQYF
CDR3 DNA: TGTGCCGCCAGACTAGCGGGATTAAATACGCAGTATTTT

V gene: TRBV28
clone size: NA
D gene: TRBD2
J gene: TRBJ2-7
CDR3 protein: CASSELAATYEQYF
CDR3 DNA: TGTGCCAGCAGTGAACTAGCGGCCACCTACGAGCAGTACTTC

V gene: TRBV7-3
clone size: many
D gene: NA
J gene: TRBJ2-1
CDR3 protein: CASSLSGGIYNEQFF
CDR3 DNA: TGTGCCAGCAGCTTAAGTGGCGGGATCTACAATGAGCAGTTCTTC

V gene: TRBV5-1
clone size: many
D gene: NA
J gene: TRBJ1-2
CDR3 protein: CASSYDDVFYGYTF
CDR3 DNA: TGCGCCAGCAGCTACGATGACGTTTTCTATGGCTACACCTTC

V gene: TRBV6-5
clone size: many
D gene: NA
J gene: TRBJ2-2
CDR3 protein: CASSYAGGSTGELFF
CDR3 DNA: TGTGCCAGCAGTTACGCAGGAGGGAGTACCGGGGAGCTGTTTTTT

V gene: TRBV11-3
clone size: many
D gene: NA
J gene: TRBJ2-7
CDR3 protein: CASSVDSIGYEQYF
CDR3 DNA: TGTGCCAGCAGCGTGGACAGTATAGGGTACGAGCAGTACTTC

V gene: TRBV20-1
clone size: many
D gene: TRBD2
J gene: TRBJ2-7
CDR3 protein: CSAPVGGGSSYEQYF
CDR3 DNA: TGCAGCGCCCCGGTGGGGGGGGGGAGCTCCTACGAGCAGTACTTC

V gene: TRBV7-2
clone size: many
D gene: TRBD1
J gene: TRBJ1-2
CDR3 protein: CASSLAGTGAYYGYTF
CDR3 DNA: TGTGCCAGCAGCTTAGCGGGGACAGGGGCGTACTATGGCTACACCTTC

V gene: TRBV15
clone size: many
D gene: NA
J gene: TRBJ2-7
CDR3 protein: CATSRDQRMEQYF
CDR3 DNA: TGTGCCACCAGCAGAGATCAGAGAATGGAGCAGTACTTC

V gene: TRBV27
clone size: hyperexpanded
D gene: TRBD2
J gene: TRBJ2-3
CDR3 protein: CASSSRLAGGTDTQYF
CDR3 DNA: TGTGCCAGCAGTTCTAGACTAGCGGGGGGCACAGATACGCAGTATTTT

V gene: TRBV5-1
clone size: NA
D gene: NA
J gene: TRBJ1-5
CDR3 protein: CASSFLRYSNQPQHF
CDR3 DNA: TGCGCCAGCAGCTTCCTACGATATAGCAATCAGCCCCAGCATTTT

V gene: TRBV28
clone size: many
D gene: NA
J gene: TRBJ2-7
CDR3 protein: CASSPRIGLSGLHEQYF
CDR3 DNA: TGTGCCAGCAGTCCCAGGATTGGCCTGTCGGGGCTTCACGAGCAGTACTTC

V gene: TRBV18
clone size: few
D gene: NA
J gene: TRBJ2-7
CDR3 protein: CASSRGRSSYEQYF
CDR3 DNA: TGTGCCAGCTCAAGGGGACGTAGCTCCTACGAGCAGTACTTC

V gene: TRBV6-2/TRBV6-3
clone size: few
D gene: NA
J gene: TRBJ2-1
CDR3 protein: CASRPVGNWDNEQFF
CDR3 DNA: TGTGCCAGCAGGCCCGTGGGGAATTGGGACAATGAGCAGTTCTTC

V gene: TRBV30
clone size: many
D gene: NA
J gene: TRBJ1-5
CDR3 protein: CAWCRDNQPQHF
CDR3 DNA: TGTGCCTGGTGTAGGGACAATCAGCCCCAGCATTTT

V gene: TRBV20-1
clone size: many
D gene: NA
J gene: TRBJ2-1
CDR3 protein: CSAEGLGSSYNEQFF
CDR3 DNA: TGCAGTGCCGAGGGCTTAGGGAGCTCCTACAATGAGCAGTTCTTC

V gene: TRBV6-2/TRBV6-3
clone size: many
D gene: NA
J gene: TRBJ1-1
CDR3 protein: CASGEMTVLAEAFF
CDR3 DNA: TGTGCCAGCGGAGAAATGACAGTTTTGGCTGAAGCTTTCTTT

V gene: TRBV29-1
clone size: many
D gene: NA
J gene: TRBJ1-3
CDR3 protein: CSVLTESSGNTIYF
CDR3 DNA: TGCAGCGTTTTGACAGAGAGCTCTGGAAACACCATATATTTT

V gene: TRBV4-3
clone size: many
D gene: TRBD1
J gene: TRBJ1-1
CDR3 protein: CASSYNRGTEAFF
CDR3 DNA: TGCGCCAGCAGCTATAACAGGGGGACTGAAGCTTTCTTT

V gene: TRBV7-2
clone size: many
D gene: NA
J gene: TRBJ1-3
CDR3 protein: CASSFLSDRFSGNTIYF
CDR3 DNA: TGTGCCAGCAGCTTCCTGTCTGACAGGTTCTCTGGAAACACCATATATTTT

V gene: TRBV7-2
clone size: many
D gene: NA
J gene: TRBJ1-1
CDR3 protein: CASSSFDRNTEAFF
CDR3 DNA: TGTGCCAGCAGCTCTTTTGACAGAAACACTGAAGCTTTCTTT

V gene: TRBV10-3
clone size: many
D gene: TRBD2
J gene: TRBJ2-5
CDR3 protein: CAIREPGRAKTQYF
CDR3 DNA: TGTGCCATCAGGGAGCCGGGGAGGGCTAAGACCCAGTACTTC

V gene: TRBV28
clone size: few
D gene: NA
J gene: TRBJ2-1
CDR3 protein: CASESMRRGYEQFF
CDR3 DNA: TGTGCCAGCGAGAGTATGCGACGGGGCTATGAGCAGTTCTTC

V gene: TRBV7-8
clone size: many
D gene: NA
J gene: TRBJ1-1
CDR3 protein: CASSLARVNTEAFF
CDR3 DNA: TGTGCCAGCAGCCTAGCCAGGGTTAACACTGAAGCTTTCTTT

V gene: TRBV7-9
clone size: NA
D gene: NA
J gene: TRBJ1-2
CDR3 protein: CAGSLRDTDYGYTF
CDR3 DNA: TGTGCCGGCAGCCTCCGGGACACAGACTATGGCTACACCTTC

V gene: TRBV19
clone size: few
D gene: NA
J gene: TRBJ2-1
CDR3 protein: CASSLGIDNEQFF
CDR3 DNA: TGTGCCAGTAGTCTAGGGATAGACAATGAGCAGTTCTTC

V gene: TRBV29-1
clone size: NA
D gene: NA
J gene: TRBJ2-3
CDR3 protein: CSVDVLLHPELGSTDTQYF
CDR3 DNA: TGCAGCGTTGATGTCTTACTCCACCCCGAATTAGGAAGCACAGATACGCAGTATTTT

V gene: TRBV28
clone size: few
D gene: TRBD2
J gene: TRBJ2-3
CDR3 protein: CASSPQAGGWADTQYF
CDR3 DNA: TGTGCCAGCAGTCCCCAGGCGGGAGGGTGGGCAGATACGCAGTATTTT

V gene: TRBV6-2/TRBV6-3
clone size: many
D gene: NA
J gene: TRBJ1-2
CDR3 protein: CASSYWQAYGYTF
CDR3 DNA: TGTGCCAGCAGTTATTGGCAGGCCTATGGCTACACCTTC

V gene: TRBV3-1
clone size: many
D gene: NA
J gene: TRBJ2-3
CDR3 protein: CASSQDVVRPRGTDTQYF
CDR3 DNA: TGTGCCAGCAGCCAAGATGTCGTCAGGCCGCGGGGCACAGATACGCAGTATTTT

V gene: TRBV6-5
clone size: few
D gene: TRBD2
J gene: TRBJ2-5
CDR3 protein: CASSFLAGGETQYF
CDR3 DNA: TGTGCCAGCAGTTTCCTAGCGGGGGGTGAGACCCAGTACTTC

V gene: TRBV6-1
clone size: many
D gene: NA
J gene: TRBJ2-1
CDR3 protein: CASSIPSESGIVDYNEQFF
CDR3 DNA: TGTGCCAGCAGTATCCCCTCGGAATCGGGGATAGTAGACTACAATGAGCAGTTCTTC

V gene: TRBV6-1
clone size: NA
D gene: NA
J gene: TRBJ1-1
CDR3 protein: CATYRYLRLSVDMNTEAFF
CDR3 DNA: TGTGCCACCTACAGGTACCTACGACTGTCGGTGGACATGAACACTGAAGCTTTCTTT

V gene: TRBV20-1
clone size: many
D gene: TRBD2
J gene: TRBJ2-1
CDR3 protein: CSAGTSGGSQFF
CDR3 DNA: TGCAGTGCGGGGACTAGCGGGGGGTCTCAGTTCTTC

V gene: TRBV3-1
clone size: NA
D gene: TRBD1
J gene: TRBJ2-1
CDR3 protein: CASSQDLGQVIYNEQFF
CDR3 DNA: TGTGCCAGCAGCCAAGACCTGGGACAGGTAATCTACAATGAGCAGTTCTTC

V gene: TRBV7-2
clone size: NA
D gene: TRBD2
J gene: TRBJ2-3
CDR3 protein: CASSLGTSGRAWRTDTQYF
CDR3 DNA: TGTGCCAGCAGCTTGGGGACTAGCGGGAGGGCCTGGCGCACAGATACGCAGTATTTT

V gene: TRBV28
clone size: few
D gene: NA
J gene: TRBJ2-2
CDR3 protein: CASSSGDLYSFTGELFF
CDR3 DNA: TGTGCCAGCAGCTCGGGGGACTTGTACAGTTTCACCGGGGAGCTGTTTTTT

V gene: TRBV18
clone size: many
D gene: NA
J gene: TRBJ1-5
CDR3 protein: CASSPPGVGGRPQHF
CDR3 DNA: TGTGCCAGCTCACCACCCGGGGTGGGTGGACGGCCCCAGCATTTT

V gene: TRBV11-1
clone size: NA
D gene: TRBD2
J gene: TRBJ2-3
CDR3 protein: CASSPGRAELEDTQYF
CDR3 DNA: TGCGCCAGCAGCCCCGGGAGGGCCGAATTAGAAGATACGCAGTATTTT

V gene: TRBV6-5
clone size: many
D gene: NA
J gene: TRBJ1-2
CDR3 protein: CASSYGDGYGYTF
CDR3 DNA: TGTGCCAGCAGTTACGGCGACGGCTATGGCTACACCTTC

V gene: TRBV12-3/TRBV12-4
clone size: many
D gene: TRBD2
J gene: TRBJ2-5
CDR3 protein: CASRIAGGQATQYF
CDR3 DNA: TGTGCCAGCCGAATAGCGGGGGGGCAAGCGACCCAGTACTTC

V gene: TRBV19
clone size: NA
D gene: NA
J gene: TRBJ2-1
CDR3 protein: CASRIGPSEYNEQFF
CDR3 DNA: TGTGCCAGTAGAATTGGGCCTAGCGAGTACAATGAGCAGTTCTTC

V gene: TRBV7-2
clone size: many
D gene: NA
J gene: TRBJ1-6
CDR3 protein: CASTTRDSPLHF
CDR3 DNA: TGTGCCAGCACCACAAGGGATTCACCCCTCCACTTT

V gene: TRBV12-3/TRBV12-4
clone size: many
D gene: NA
J gene: TRBJ2-1
CDR3 protein: CASSLPGAGDEQFF
CDR3 DNA: TGTGCCAGCAGTTTACCAGGGGCCGGGGATGAGCAGTTCTTC

V gene: TRBV7-2
clone size: many
D gene: NA
J gene: TRBJ1-2
CDR3 protein: CASSLRLRTEGGYTF
CDR3 DNA: TGTGCCAGCAGCTTAAGGTTAAGGACGGAGGGTGGCTACACCTTC